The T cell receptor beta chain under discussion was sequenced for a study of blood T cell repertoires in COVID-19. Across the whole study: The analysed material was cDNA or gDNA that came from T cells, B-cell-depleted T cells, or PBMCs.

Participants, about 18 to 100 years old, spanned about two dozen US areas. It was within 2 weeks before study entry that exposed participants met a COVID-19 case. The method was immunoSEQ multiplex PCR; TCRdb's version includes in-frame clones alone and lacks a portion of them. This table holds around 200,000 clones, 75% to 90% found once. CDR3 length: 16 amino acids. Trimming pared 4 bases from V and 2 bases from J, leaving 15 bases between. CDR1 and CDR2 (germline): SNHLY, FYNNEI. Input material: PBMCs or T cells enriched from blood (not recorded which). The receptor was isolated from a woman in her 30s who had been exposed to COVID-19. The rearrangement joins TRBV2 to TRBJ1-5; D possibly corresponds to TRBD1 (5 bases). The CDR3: CASSGSRGYGNQPQHF. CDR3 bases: TGTGCCAGCAGTGGCTCAAGGGGATATGGCAATCAGCCCCAGCATTTT.